A selection of T cell receptor beta chains follows, all from one sample in a study of T cells in Graves' hyperthyroidism and ophthalmopathy. Via MiXCR, TCRdb re-called the multiplex PCR reads, giving one row per CDR3 protein. The table shows fewer than 250,000 distinct CDR3 sequences, with roughly a quarter occurring only once. The specimen sequenced was blood. The receptor set was obtained from a woman aged 40 to 50 with Graves' ophthalmopathy. The CDR3 runs from the conserved cysteine through the conserved F or W. Fields, in order: J gene, clone size, V gene, D gene, CDR3 DNA, CDR3 protein. A D gene is named only where the DNA matches it firmly. Clone size is given for some rows only: seen once, a few or many times, or a class if the clone is expanded.

TRBJ1-3 | many | TRBV2 | NA | TGTGCCAGCACCGGGTTTTCCTCTGGAAACACCATATATTTT | CASTGFSSGNTIYF
TRBJ2-5 | many | TRBV7-8 | NA | TGTGCCAGCAGCTTCCCCCCTTGGGACCGGGGAAGGGAGACCCAGTACTTC | CASSFPPWDRGRETQYF
TRBJ2-5 | NA | TRBV20-1 | NA | TGCAGTGCCCGCGGAGGCGGCGGAATGGAGACCCAGTACTTC | CSARGGGGMETQYF
TRBJ1-1 | many | TRBV5-1 | TRBD1 | TGCGCCAGCAGCACGGGACAGGGAGAAAGAACTGAAGCTTTCTTT | CASSTGQGERTEAFF
TRBJ1-1 | NA | TRBV28 | NA | TGTGCCAGCAGCCGCTCGGGCAGCATGAACACTGAAGCTTTCTTT | CASSRSGSMNTEAFF
TRBJ2-2 | many | TRBV20-1 | NA | TGCAGTGTCCCAGGCACAGGGAGCACCGGGGAGCTGTTTTTT | CSVPGTGSTGELFF
TRBJ2-5 | many | TRBV10-3 | NA | TGTGCCATCAGGGTGGCCGGCCTGGAGACCCAGTACTTC | CAIRVAGLETQYF
TRBJ2-5 | many | TRBV3-1 | NA | TGTGCCAGCAGCCATATAGGGGGGGAAGAGACCCAGTACTTC | CASSHIGGEETQYF
TRBJ1-1 | NA | TRBV7-9 | NA | TGTGCCAGCAGCTTACGTAGGTTGGAGAACACTGAAGCTTTCTTT | CASSLRRLENTEAFF
TRBJ2-7 | NA | TRBV5-1 | NA | TGCGCCAGCAGCTTCTCCACCTCCTACGAGCAGTACTTC | CASSFSTSYEQYF
TRBJ1-1 | once | TRBV12-3/TRBV12-4 | TRBD1 | TGTGCCAGCAGTTTTCGACAGGGGCACACTGAAGCTTTCTTT | CASSFRQGHTEAFF
TRBJ2-2 | NA | TRBV6-1 | TRBD2 | TGTGCCAGCAGTCGGACTAGCGGGAGATTGGCCGGGGAGCTGTTTTTT | CASSRTSGRLAGELFF
TRBJ2-3 | many | TRBV30 | NA | TGTGCCTGGAGTGTACGGGGAGATACGCAGTATTTT | CAWSVRGDTQYF
TRBJ2-7 | many | TRBV7-9 | NA | TGTGCCAGCAGCTCCACCCAGGACGGCTCCTACGAGCAGTACTTC | CASSSTQDGSYEQYF
TRBJ2-7 | many | TRBV12-3/TRBV12-4 | NA | TGTGCCAGCAGTTTAGCGCACGGGGGAGAGCAGTACTTC | CASSLAHGGEQYF
TRBJ2-5 | NA | TRBV7-3 | NA | TGTGCCAGCAGCCCTGACCCAGGCAGCCAAGAGACCCAGTACTTC | CASSPDPGSQETQYF
TRBJ1-1 | NA | TRBV19 | NA | TGTGCCAGGAGCAACTGGGGCGGTGAGAACACTGAAGCTTTCTTT | CARSNWGGENTEAFF
TRBJ1-2 | NA | TRBV30 | TRBD1 | TGTGCCTGGGGAAGACAGGGGGCGGCGAACTATGGCTACACCTTC | CAWGRQGAANYGYTF
TRBJ1-1 | many | TRBV2 | TRBD1 | TGTGCCAGCAGCGCGGGACAGCCGAACACTGAAGCTTTCTTT | CASSAGQPNTEAFF
TRBJ2-6 | many | TRBV15 | TRBD2 | TGTGCCACCAGCCCGACTCTAGCGGGAAGCTCTGGGGCCAACGTCCTGACTTTC | CATSPTLAGSSGANVLTF
TRBJ1-1 | NA | TRBV28 | TRBD1 | TGTGCCAGCAGTCAACCGGGACAGGGGGGTGAAGCTTTCTTT | CASSQPGQGGEAFF
TRBJ2-7 | NA | TRBV4-1 | TRBD1 | TGCGCCAGCAGCGAAGGACAGGGACTTGGCGAGCAGTACTTC | CASSEGQGLGEQYF
TRBJ2-7 | NA | TRBV6-1 | NA | TGTGCCAGCAGCCGACTGATTTCCTACGAGCAGTACTTC | CASSRLISYEQYF
TRBJ2-5 | NA | TRBV27 | NA | TGTGCCAGCAGTACCACAGTGATGGGGGGGACCCAGTACTTC | CASSTTVMGGTQYF
TRBJ1-1 | many | TRBV7-2 | NA | TGTGCCAGCAGCTTGTGGACGCATACTGAAGCTTTCTTT | CASSLWTHTEAFF
TRBJ1-5 | many | TRBV28 | NA | TGTGCCAGCAGTTTATGGAGGGTCCAGTATAGCAATCAGCCCCAGCATTTT | CASSLWRVQYSNQPQHF
TRBJ2-7 | many | TRBV7-8 | NA | TGTGCCAGCAGCCCAGAGTGGAGCTCCTACGAGCAGTACTTC | CASSPEWSSYEQYF